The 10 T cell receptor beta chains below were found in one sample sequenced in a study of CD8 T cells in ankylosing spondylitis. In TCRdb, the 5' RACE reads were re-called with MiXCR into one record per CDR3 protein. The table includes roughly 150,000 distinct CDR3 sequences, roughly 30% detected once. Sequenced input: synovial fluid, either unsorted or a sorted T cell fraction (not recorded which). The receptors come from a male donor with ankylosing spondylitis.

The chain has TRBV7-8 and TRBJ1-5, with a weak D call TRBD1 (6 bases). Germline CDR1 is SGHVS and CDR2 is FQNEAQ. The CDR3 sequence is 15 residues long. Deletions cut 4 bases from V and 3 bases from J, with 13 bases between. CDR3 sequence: CASSYQDRSNQPQHF. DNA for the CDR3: TGTGCCAGCAGCTATCAGGACAGATCCAATCAGCCCCAGCATTTT.

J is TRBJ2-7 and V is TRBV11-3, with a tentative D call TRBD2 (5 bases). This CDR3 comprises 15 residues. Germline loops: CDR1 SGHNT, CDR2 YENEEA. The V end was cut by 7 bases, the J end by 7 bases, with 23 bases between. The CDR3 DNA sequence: TGTGCCAGCACCCTGGGGAAGGCGGGTCCTTGGGAGCAGTACTTC. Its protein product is CASTLGKAGPWEQYF.

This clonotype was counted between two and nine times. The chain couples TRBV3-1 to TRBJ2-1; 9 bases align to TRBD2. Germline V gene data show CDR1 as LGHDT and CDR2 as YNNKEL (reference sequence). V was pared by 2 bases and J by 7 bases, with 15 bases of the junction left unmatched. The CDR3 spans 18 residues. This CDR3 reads CASSQSRRTSATWNEQFF. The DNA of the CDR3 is TGTGCCAGCAGCCAAAGCCGTAGGACTAGCGCGACCTGGAATGAGCAGTTCTTC.

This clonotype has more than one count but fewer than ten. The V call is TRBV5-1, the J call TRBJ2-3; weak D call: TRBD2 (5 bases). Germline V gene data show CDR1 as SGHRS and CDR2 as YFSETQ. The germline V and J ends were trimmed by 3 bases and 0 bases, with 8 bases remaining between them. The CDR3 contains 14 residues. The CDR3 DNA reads TGCGCCAGCAGCTCGGACTGGAGCACAGATACGCAGTATTTT. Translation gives CASSSDWSTDTQYF.

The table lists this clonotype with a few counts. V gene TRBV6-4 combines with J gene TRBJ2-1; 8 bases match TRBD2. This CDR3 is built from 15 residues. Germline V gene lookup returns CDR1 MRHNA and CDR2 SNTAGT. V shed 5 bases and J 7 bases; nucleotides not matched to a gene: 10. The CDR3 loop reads CASSLSGGLGNEQFF. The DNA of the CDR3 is TGTGCCAGCAGTCTAAGCGGGGGATTGGGGAATGAGCAGTTCTTC.

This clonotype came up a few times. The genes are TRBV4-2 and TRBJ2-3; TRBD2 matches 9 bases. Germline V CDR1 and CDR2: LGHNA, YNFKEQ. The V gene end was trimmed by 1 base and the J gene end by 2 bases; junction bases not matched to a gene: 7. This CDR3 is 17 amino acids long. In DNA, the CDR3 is TGTGCCAGCAGCCAAGTGGTCGGGACTAGCCCCACAGATACGCAGTATTTT. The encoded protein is CASSQVVGTSPTDTQYF.

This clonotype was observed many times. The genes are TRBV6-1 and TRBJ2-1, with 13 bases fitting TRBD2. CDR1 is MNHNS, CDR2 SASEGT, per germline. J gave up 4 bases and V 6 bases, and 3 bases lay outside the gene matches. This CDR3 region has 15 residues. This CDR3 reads CASRPGLAGYNEQFF. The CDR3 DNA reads TGTGCCAGCAGACCGGGACTAGCGGGGTACAATGAGCAGTTCTTC.

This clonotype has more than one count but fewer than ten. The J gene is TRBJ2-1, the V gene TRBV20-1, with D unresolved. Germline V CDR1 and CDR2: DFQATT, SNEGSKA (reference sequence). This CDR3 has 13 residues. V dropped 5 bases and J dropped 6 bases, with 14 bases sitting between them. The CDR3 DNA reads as TGCAGTGCTCCTTCGGTGAAAGTCAATGAGCAGTTCTTC. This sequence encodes CSAPSVKVNEQFF.

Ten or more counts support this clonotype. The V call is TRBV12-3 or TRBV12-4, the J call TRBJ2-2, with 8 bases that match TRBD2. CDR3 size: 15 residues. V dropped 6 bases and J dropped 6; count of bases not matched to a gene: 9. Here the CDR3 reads CASSPGLGSSGELFF. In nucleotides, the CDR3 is TGTGCCAGCAGCCCGGGACTAGGTTCATCCGGGGAGCTGTTTTTT.

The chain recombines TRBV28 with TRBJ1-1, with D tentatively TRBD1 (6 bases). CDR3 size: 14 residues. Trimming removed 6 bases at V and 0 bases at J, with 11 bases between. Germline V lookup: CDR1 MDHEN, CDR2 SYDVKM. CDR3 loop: CASRLGQMNTEAFF. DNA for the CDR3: TGTGCCAGCAGACTTGGACAGATGAACACTGAAGCTTTCTTT.